The 21 T cell receptor beta chains given below trace back to one sample, sequenced in a study of cytotoxic CD8 clonotypes in ibrutinib-treated CLL. The method was immunoSEQ multiplex PCR; TCRdb's version includes in-frame clones alone and lacks a portion of them. The sample includes about 140,000 clones, 85% to 95% of them seen just once. This sample comprised PBMCs, obtained after 12 months of ibrutinib treatment. The receptors shown here come from a human donor with chronic lymphocytic leukemia.

This sequence joins TRBV28 and TRBJ2-3; D unclear. This CDR3 is 14 amino acids long. Trimming removed 3 bases from V and 7 bases from J, with 14 bases in between. Germline lookup yields CDR1 MDHEN and CDR2 SYDVKM. CDR3 nucleotide sequence: TGTGCCAGCAGTTTTCGGACGGTGCGGAATACGCAGTATTTT. Protein product: CASSFRTVRNTQYF.

The rearrangement uses TRBV15 and TRBJ2-7, with D perhaps matching TRBD2 (6 bases). CDR3 length: 17 residues. Looked up from germline, CDR1 is LNHNV and CDR2 is YYDKDF (reference sequence). Trimming pared 3 bases from V and 0 bases from J, leaving 18 bases between. The CDR3 region has the DNA TGTGCCACCAGCAGGGATTCTTTAGCGGCGAGCTCCTACGAGCAGTACTTC. Translating it yields CATSRDSLAASSYEQYF.

This chain joins TRBV28 and TRBJ2-3; D possibly corresponds to TRBD1 (5 bases). CDR3 size: 17 residues. CDR1 and CDR2 from the germline V gene are MDHEN and SYDVKM. Between the trimmed V and J ends, which lost 4 bases and 2 bases, there was a span of 19 bases. The CDR3 here is CASSSDVWGRYTDTQYF. In nucleotides, the CDR3 is TGTGCCAGCAGTTCCGACGTATGGGGCCGGTACACAGATACGCAGTATTTT. Looking up the rest from reference TRBV28 and TRBJ2-3 gives the full variable domain: DVKVTQSSRYLVKRTGEKVFLECVQDMDHENMFWYRQDPGLGLRLIYFSYDVKMKEKGDIPEGYSVSREKKERFSLILESASTNQTSMYLCASSSDVWGRYTDTQYFGPGTRLTVL.

The chain's CDR3 is CASRLGGRGSYEQYF. The CDR3 nucleotides are TGTGCCAGCAGGTTGGGGGGGAGAGGTAGTTACGAGCAGTACTTC. This chain uses TRBV27 with TRBJ2-7; 7 bases map to TRBD2. The CDR3 extends over 15 amino acids. CDR1 is MNHEY, CDR2 SMNVEV, per germline (reference sequence). The V and J ends lost 6 bases and 4 bases, in that order; junction bases with no gene match: 12.

This clone has only one observation. This chain uses TRBV7-3 with TRBJ2-5; 10 nucleotides match TRBD2. The J segment lost 2 bases and the V segment lost 0 bases, leaving 3 bases of the junction unmatched. CDR3 length: 16 amino acids. CDR1 SGHTA and CDR2 FQGTGA come from the germline V gene. CDR3 loop: CASSLTGLADQETQYF. In DNA form, the CDR3 reads TGTGCCAGCAGCTTAACCGGACTAGCGGATCAAGAGACCCAGTACTTC. Complete variable domain (other parts from reference TRBV7-3 and TRBJ2-5): GAGVSQTPSNKVTEKGKYVELRCDPISGHTALYWYRQSLGQGPEFLIYFQGTGAADDSGLPNDRFFAVRPEGSVSTLKIQRTERGDSAVYLCASSLTGLADQETQYFGPGTRLLVL.

This chain links TRBV4-2 with TRBJ2-5; 10 nucleotides line up with TRBD2. The CDR3 is made up of 18 amino acids. Trimming at V came to 1 base and at J to 1 base, leaving 9 bases not matched to a gene. Germline CDR1 is LGHNA and CDR2 is YNFKEQ. CDR3 protein: CASSQVGSASGSQETQYF. The CDR3 DNA follows: TGTGCCAGCAGCCAAGTGGGGTCGGCTAGCGGGAGCCAAGAGACCCAGTACTTC.

This rearrangement joins TRBV5-1 to TRBJ2-7; D might be TRBD1 (5 bases). V gave up 1 base and J gave up 3 bases, with 8 bases separating them. The CDR3 has 13 residues. Germline values: CDR1 SGHRS, CDR2 YFSETQ. In DNA, the CDR3 is TGCGCCAGCAGCTTGACAGGAGACTACGAGCAGTACTTC. It is translated as CASSLTGDYEQYF.

The V and J genes are TRBV6-6 and TRBJ1-2; D not resolved. CDR1 is MNHNY, CDR2 SVGAGI, per germline (reference sequence). This CDR3 contains 13 residues. Trimming took 5 bases from V and 5 from J, leaving 12 bases between them. The DNA of the CDR3 is TGTGCCAGCAGTGGGCAGGACCCGTATGGCTACACCTTC. Translation: CASSGQDPYGYTF.

The V gene is TRBV5-1, the J gene TRBJ2-3, with D perhaps matching TRBD1 (6 bases). Trimming cost V 4 bases and J 2 bases, with 14 bases left between them. There are 15 residues in the CDR3. Germline V CDR1 and CDR2: SGHRS, YFSETQ. The CDR3 sequence is CASSAIQGTTDTQYF. DNA for the CDR3: TGCGCCAGCAGCGCAATACAGGGCACCACAGATACGCAGTATTTT.

The chain uses TRBV28 and TRBJ2-7; D possibly corresponds to TRBD1 (5 bases). Trimming took off 5 bases at V and 2 bases at J, with 10 bases between the two ends. Germline values: CDR1 MDHEN, CDR2 SYDVKM. This CDR3 is built from 13 residues. The CDR3 loop reads CASSPTGAYEQYF. Here the CDR3 DNA reads TGTGCCAGCAGTCCTACAGGAGCCTACGAGCAGTACTTC. Using reference TRBV28 and TRBJ2-7 for the parts outside the CDR3, the full variable domain is DVKVTQSSRYLVKRTGEKVFLECVQDMDHENMFWYRQDPGLGLRLIYFSYDVKMKEKGDIPEGYSVSREKKERFSLILESASTNQTSMYLCASSPTGAYEQYFGPGTRLTVT.

The chain recombines TRBV5-6 with TRBJ1-4; D is unclear. With 0 bases removed from V and 2 bases from J, the gap between germline ends came to 8 bases. Germline assignment: CDR1 SGHDT and CDR2 YYEEEE. This CDR3 has 15 residues. The CDR3 sequence is CASSLVGRTNEKLFF. CDR3 in DNA: TGTGCCAGCAGCTTGGTTGGGAGGACTAATGAAAAACTGTTTTTT. Drawing the rest from reference TRBV5-6 and TRBJ1-4, the complete variable domain is DAGVTQSPTHLIKTRGQQVTLRCSPKSGHDTVSWYQQALGQGPQFIFQYYEEEERQRGNFPDRFSGHQFPNYSSELNVNALLLGDSALYLCASSLVGRTNEKLFFGSGTQLSVL.

This chain connects TRBV19 to TRBJ2-5; the D gene is possibly TRBD2 (5 bases). The germline V gene encodes CDR1 LNHDA and CDR2 SQIVND (reference sequence). The CDR3 covers 13 residues. The germline V and J ends were trimmed by 3 bases and 4 bases, with 9 bases remaining between them. The DNA for the CDR3 is TGTGCCAGTAGTATCGGGGTACGAGAGACCCAGTACTTC. Its protein is CASSIGVRETQYF.

The chain employs TRBV7-3 and TRBJ1-1; D not certain. The CDR3 is 13 amino acids. V lost 1 base to trimming and J lost 9 bases, with 12 bases between them. CDR1 is SGHTA, CDR2 FQGTGA, per germline. The CDR3 here is CASSLNVRAQAFF. The CDR3 nucleotides read TGTGCCAGCAGCTTAAATGTCCGGGCGCAAGCTTTCTTT.

This chain connects TRBV5-1 to TRBJ2-7; no definite D call. The CDR3 covers 13 residues. Germline V gives CDR1 SGHRS, CDR2 YFSETQ. Trimming took 0 bases from V and 5 from J, leaving 9 bases between them. The CDR3 here is CASSLEVGNEQYF. The CDR3 nucleotides are TGCGCCAGCAGCTTGGAGGTTGGAAACGAGCAGTACTTC.

This clone was seen a handful of times. The rearrangement uses TRBV5-4 and TRBJ1-1, with D hard to call. CDR3 length: 17 amino acids. CDR1 SGHNT and CDR2 YYREEE come from the germline V gene (reference sequence). Trimming pared 2 bases from V and 0 bases from J, leaving 17 bases between. CDR3 loop: CASSFIRVSLMNTEAFF. Here the CDR3 DNA reads TGTGCCAGCAGCTTTATCCGGGTTAGCCTCATGAACACTGAAGCTTTCTTT.

This clone was detected only a few times. The DNA is left out, because the CDR3 cannot be placed on it with certainty; the CDR3 is given as TCRdb lists it. This chain links TRBV28 with TRBJ2-7; no check of the table's D call, TRBD1, against the DNA was made. Inclusive of both ends, the CDR3 amounts to 13 amino acids. Germline V gives CDR1 MDHEN, CDR2 SYDVKM. The chain's CDR3 is CASSLDKAYEQYF.

This chain uses TRBV4-1 with TRBJ2-1; D not certain. V was shortened by 0 bases and J by 0 bases, with 12 bases between the two germline ends. The germline V gene has CDR1 MGHRA and CDR2 YSYEKL. This CDR3 comprises 17 residues. CDR3 nucleotides: TGCGCCAGCAGCCAAGATTCTACTGGACGCTCCTACAATGAGCAGTTCTTC. Protein product: CASSQDSTGRSYNEQFF.

J is TRBJ2-5 and V is TRBV7-6; D unresolved. From germline, CDR1 is SGHVS and CDR2 FNYEAQ. Trimming removed 3 bases at V and 6 bases at J, with 5 bases between. The CDR3 length is 11 residues. The CDR3 bases are TGTGCCAGCAGCTTGAGTCAGACCCAGTACTTC. It is translated as CASSLSQTQYF. The variable domain in full, with the rest retrieved from reference TRBV7-6 and TRBJ2-5, is GAGVSQSPRYKVTKRGQDVALRCDPISGHVSLYWYRQALGQGPEFLTYFNYEAQQDKSGLPNDRFSAERPEGSISTLTIQRTEQRDSAMYRCASSLSQTQYFGPGTRLLVL.

V is TRBV29-1 and J is TRBJ1-1; D call uncertain. This CDR3 has 13 amino acids. V dropped 0 bases and J dropped 1 base, with 6 bases sitting between them. Germline V gene sequence: CDR1 SQVTM, CDR2 ANQGSEA. CDR3 bases: TGCAGCGTTGAAGAGACGGAGAACACTGAAGCTTTCTTT. It translates to CSVEETENTEAFF. The complete variable domain, with remaining parts taken from reference TRBV29-1 and TRBJ1-1, reads SAVISQKPSRDICQRGTSLTIQCQVDSQVTMMFWYRQQPGQSLTLIATANQGSEATYESGFVIDKFPISRPNLTFSTLTVSNMSPEDSSIYLCSVEETENTEAFFGQGTRLTVV.

This chain connects TRBV20-1 to TRBJ2-1, with a possible D match to TRBD1 (7 bases). The germline V gene encodes CDR1 DFQATT and CDR2 SNEGSKA (reference sequence). This CDR3 is 11 amino acids long. The V end was cut by 6 bases, the J end by 13 bases, with 16 bases between. The CDR3 spells CSASQGGKQFF. The CDR3 region has the DNA TGCAGTGCCTCTCAGGGGGGAAAACAGTTCTTC.

This clone has a single count. The chain couples TRBV28 to TRBJ2-1, with D hard to call. V was trimmed by 5 bases and J by 6 bases, leaving 8 bases between them. There are 12 residues in the CDR3. Germline V gives CDR1 MDHEN, CDR2 SYDVKM. CDR3 sequence reads: CASSVTLNEQFF. CDR3 nucleotide sequence: TGTGCCAGCAGTGTGACACTCAATGAGCAGTTCTTC.